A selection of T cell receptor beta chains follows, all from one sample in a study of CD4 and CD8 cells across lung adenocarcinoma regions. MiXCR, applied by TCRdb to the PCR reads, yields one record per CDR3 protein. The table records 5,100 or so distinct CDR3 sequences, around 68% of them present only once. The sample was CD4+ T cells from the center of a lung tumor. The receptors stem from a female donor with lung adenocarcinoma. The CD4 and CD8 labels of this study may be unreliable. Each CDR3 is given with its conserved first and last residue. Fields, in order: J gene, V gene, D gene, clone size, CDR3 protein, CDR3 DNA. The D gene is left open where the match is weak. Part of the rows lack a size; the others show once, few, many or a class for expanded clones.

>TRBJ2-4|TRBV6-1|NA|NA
CGSGMGLCAKDTQYF
TGTGGCAGCGGAATGGGGCTGTGCGCCAAAGATACGCAGTACTTC
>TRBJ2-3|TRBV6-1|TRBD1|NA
CARGKQGVSKNAQYF
TGTGCCAGGGGCAAACAGGGGGTGAGCAAAAATGCGCAGTACTTT
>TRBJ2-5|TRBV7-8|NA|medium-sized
CASSPLGGKETQYF
TGTGCCAGCAGCCCCCTGGGGGGAAAAGAGACCCAGTACTTC
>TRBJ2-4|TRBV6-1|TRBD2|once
CARSGTGDQDIQYF
TGTGCCAGGAGCGGGACGGGAGACCAAGACATCCAGTACTTC
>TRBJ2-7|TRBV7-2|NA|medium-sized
CASSLVRSRNSSYEQYF
TGTGCCAGCAGCTTAGTTCGAAGCCGAAACAGTTCCTACGAGCAGTACTTC
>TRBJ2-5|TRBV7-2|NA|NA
CASSLGTVQTQYF
TGTGCCAGCAGCTTAGGGACGGTACAGACCCAGTACTTC
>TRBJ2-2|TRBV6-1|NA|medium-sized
CASRQADGELFF
TGTGCCAGCCGACAGGCCGATGGGGAGCTGTTTTTT
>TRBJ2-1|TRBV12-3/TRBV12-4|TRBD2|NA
CASSPRGGGVYNEQFF
TGTGCCAGCAGCCCCCGGGGCGGGGGGGTCTACAATGAGCAGTTCTTC
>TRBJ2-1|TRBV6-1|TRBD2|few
CASSETSGTQFF
TGTGCCAGCAGTGAGACTAGCGGGACGCAGTTCTTC
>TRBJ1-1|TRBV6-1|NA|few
CASKSGGHSEAFF
TGTGCCAGCAAGAGCGGGGGGCACTCTGAAGCTTTCTTT
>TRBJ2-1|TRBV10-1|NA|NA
CARRDKQSSYNEQFF
TGCGCCAGGAGAGACAAGCAGAGCTCCTACAATGAGCAGTTCTTC
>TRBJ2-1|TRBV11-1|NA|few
CASSPQWGVRENEQFF
TGTGCCAGCAGTCCCCAGTGGGGGGTGCGGGAAAATGAGCAGTTCTTC
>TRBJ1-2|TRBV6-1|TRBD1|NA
CASSAITDRAYGYTF
TGTGCCAGCAGTGCCATAACGGACAGGGCTTATGGCTACACCTTC
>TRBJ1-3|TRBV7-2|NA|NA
CASSLVTVSGNTIYF
TGTGCCAGCAGCTTAGTTACAGTCTCTGGAAACACCATATATTTT
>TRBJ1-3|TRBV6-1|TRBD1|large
CASSELGGGRGGGNTIYF
TGTGCCAGCAGTGAATTAGGAGGGGGCCGGGGAGGTGGAAACACCATATATTTT